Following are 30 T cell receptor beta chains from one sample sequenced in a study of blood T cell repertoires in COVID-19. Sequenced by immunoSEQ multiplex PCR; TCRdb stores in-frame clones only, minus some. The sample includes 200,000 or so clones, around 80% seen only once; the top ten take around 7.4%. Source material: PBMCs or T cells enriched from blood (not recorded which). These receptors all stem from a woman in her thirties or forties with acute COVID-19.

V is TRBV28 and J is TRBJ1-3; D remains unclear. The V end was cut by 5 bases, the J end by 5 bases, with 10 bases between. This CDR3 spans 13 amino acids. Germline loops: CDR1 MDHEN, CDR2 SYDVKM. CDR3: CASSLKERNTIYF. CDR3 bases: TGTGCCAGCAGTCTCAAAGAGAGAAACACCATATATTTT.

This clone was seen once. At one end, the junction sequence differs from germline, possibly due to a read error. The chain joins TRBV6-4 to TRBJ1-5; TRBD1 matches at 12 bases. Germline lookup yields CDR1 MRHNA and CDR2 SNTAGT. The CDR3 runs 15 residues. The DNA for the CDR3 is TGTGCCAGCAGTGACGGGACAGGGGGCAATCAGCCTCAGCATTTT. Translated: CASSDGTGGNQPQHF.

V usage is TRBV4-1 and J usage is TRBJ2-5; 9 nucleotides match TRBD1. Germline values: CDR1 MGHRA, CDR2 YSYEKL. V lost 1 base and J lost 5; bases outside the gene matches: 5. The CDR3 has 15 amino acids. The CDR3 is CASSQGDRVRETQYF. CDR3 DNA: TGCGCCAGCAGCCAAGGGGACAGGGTGCGGGAGACCCAGTACTTC.

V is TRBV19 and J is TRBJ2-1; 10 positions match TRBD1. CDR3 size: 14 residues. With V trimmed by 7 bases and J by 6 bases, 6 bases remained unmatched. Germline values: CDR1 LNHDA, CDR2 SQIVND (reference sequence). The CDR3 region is CASIRTGGRNEQFF. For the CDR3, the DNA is TGTGCCAGTATAAGGACAGGGGGTCGCAATGAGCAGTTCTTC.

The CDR3 coding sequence is TGTGCCAGCAGCTTGGACGGGGTTAACTATGGCTACACCTTC. It is translated as CASSLDGVNYGYTF. The chain links TRBV5-6 to TRBJ1-2, with D unclear. With 0 bases removed from V and 1 base from J, the gap between germline ends came to 7 bases. Germline values: CDR1 SGHDT, CDR2 YYEEEE. This CDR3 region has 14 residues.

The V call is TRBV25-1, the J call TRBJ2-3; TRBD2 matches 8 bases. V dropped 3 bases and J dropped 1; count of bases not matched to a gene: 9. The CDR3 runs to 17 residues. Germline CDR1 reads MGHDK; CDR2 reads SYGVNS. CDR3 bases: TGTGCCAGCAGTGACCTCCTTCGGGGGGGCCGCACAGATACGCAGTATTTT. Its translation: CASSDLLRGGRTDTQYF.

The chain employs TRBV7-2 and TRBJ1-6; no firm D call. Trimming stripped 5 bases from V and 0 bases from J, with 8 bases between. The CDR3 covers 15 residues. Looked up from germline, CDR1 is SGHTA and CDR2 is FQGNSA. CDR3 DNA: TGTGCCAGCAGCGCGGCGAGCTCCTATAATTCACCCCTCCACTTT. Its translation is CASSAASSYNSPLHF.

The CDR3 region has the DNA TGCGCCAGCAAAACCCGAGACAGGGATGGTTCACCCCTCCACTTT. This sequence encodes CASKTRDRDGSPLHF. The chain recombines TRBV4-3 with TRBJ1-6, with 7 positions matching TRBD1. The length of the CDR3 is 15 residues. Germline V CDR1 and CDR2: LGHNA, YSLEER. J was trimmed by 9 bases and V by 7 bases; bases with no gene match: 12.

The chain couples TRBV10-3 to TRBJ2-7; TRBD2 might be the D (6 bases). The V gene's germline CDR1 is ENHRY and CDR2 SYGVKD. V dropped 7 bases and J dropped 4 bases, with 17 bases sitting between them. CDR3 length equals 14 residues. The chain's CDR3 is CAITSGTAGYEQYF. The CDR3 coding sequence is TGTGCCATCACCTCCGGGACTGCGGGATACGAGCAGTACTTC.

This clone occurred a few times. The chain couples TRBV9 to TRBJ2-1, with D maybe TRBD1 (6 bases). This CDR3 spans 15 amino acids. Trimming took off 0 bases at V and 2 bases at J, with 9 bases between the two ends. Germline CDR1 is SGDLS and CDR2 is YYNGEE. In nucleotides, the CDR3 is TGTGCCAGCAGCGTAGCCGGGACACCCTACAATGAGCAGTTCTTC. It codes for CASSVAGTPYNEQFF.

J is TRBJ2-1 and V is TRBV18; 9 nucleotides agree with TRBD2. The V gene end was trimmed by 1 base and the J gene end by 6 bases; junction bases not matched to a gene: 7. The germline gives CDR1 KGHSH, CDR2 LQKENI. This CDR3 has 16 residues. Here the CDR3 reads CASSPLAGAVTNEQFF. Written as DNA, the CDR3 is TGTGCCAGCTCACCACTAGCGGGAGCCGTGACCAATGAGCAGTTCTTC.

DNA for the CDR3: TGTGCCAGAAGCTTCAGGGGGCGTCGCAATCAGCCCCAGCATTTT. Amino acid sequence: CARSFRGRRNQPQHF. The chain recombines TRBV5-3 with TRBJ1-5; 8 bases fit TRBD1. TRBV5-3 is placed among ORFs of uncertain function. This CDR3 has 15 amino acids. V shed 2 bases, J shed 2 bases, and the junction held 3 bases outside the gene matches.

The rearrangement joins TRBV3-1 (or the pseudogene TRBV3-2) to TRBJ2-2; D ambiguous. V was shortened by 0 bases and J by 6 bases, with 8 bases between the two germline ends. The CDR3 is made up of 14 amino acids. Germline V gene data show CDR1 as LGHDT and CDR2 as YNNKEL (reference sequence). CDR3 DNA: TGTGCCAGCAGCCAAGAACGAGGATCCGGGGAGCTGTTTTTT. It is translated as CASSQERGSGELFF.

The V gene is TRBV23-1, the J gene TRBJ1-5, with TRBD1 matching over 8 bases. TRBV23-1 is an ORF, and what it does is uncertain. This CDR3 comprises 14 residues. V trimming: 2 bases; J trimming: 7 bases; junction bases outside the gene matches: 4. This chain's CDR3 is CASSQPDRDQPQHF. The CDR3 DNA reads TGCGCCAGCAGTCAACCGGACAGGGACCAGCCCCAGCATTTT.

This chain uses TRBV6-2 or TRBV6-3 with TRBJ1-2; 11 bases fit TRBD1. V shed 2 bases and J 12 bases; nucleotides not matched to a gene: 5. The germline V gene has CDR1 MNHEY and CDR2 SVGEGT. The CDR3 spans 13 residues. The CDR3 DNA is TGTGCCAGCAGTTACGCGGACAGGGGGCCCAACACCTTC. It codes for CASSYADRGPNTF.

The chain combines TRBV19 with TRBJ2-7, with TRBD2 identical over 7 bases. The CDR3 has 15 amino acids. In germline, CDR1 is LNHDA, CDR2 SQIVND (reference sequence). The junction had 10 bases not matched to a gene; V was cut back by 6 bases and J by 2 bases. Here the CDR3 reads CASRIGGTPPYEQYF. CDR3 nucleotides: TGTGCCAGTAGGATCGGGGGGACCCCTCCCTACGAGCAGTACTTC.

CDR3 region: CASSLATSGGARTGELFF. The CDR3 coding sequence is TGCGCCAGCAGCTTGGCGACTAGCGGGGGGGCGAGGACCGGGGAGCTGTTTTTT. The gene calls are TRBV5-1 and TRBJ2-2; 14 bases map to TRBD2. CDR3 length equals 18 residues. The V gene end was trimmed by 0 bases and the J gene end by 5 bases; junction bases not matched to a gene: 6. Germline V CDR1 and CDR2: SGHRS, YFSETQ.

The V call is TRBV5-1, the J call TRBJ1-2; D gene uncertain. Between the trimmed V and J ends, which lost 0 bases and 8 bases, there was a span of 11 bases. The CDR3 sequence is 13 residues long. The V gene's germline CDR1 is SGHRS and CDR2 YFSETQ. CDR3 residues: CASSLGPGNGYTF. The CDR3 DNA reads TGCGCCAGCAGCTTGGGACCCGGGAACGGCTACACCTTC. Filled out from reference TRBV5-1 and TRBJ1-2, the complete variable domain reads KAGVTQTPRYLIKTRGQQVTLSCSPISGHRSVSWYQQTPGQGLQFLFEYFSETQRNKGNFPGRFSGRQFSNSRSEMNVSTLELGDSALYLCASSLGPGNGYTFGSGTRLTVV.

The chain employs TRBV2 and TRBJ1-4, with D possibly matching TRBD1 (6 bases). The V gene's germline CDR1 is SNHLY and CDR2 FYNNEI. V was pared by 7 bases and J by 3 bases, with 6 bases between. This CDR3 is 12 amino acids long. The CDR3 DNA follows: TGTGCCAGCAACAGGGCTAATGAAAAACTGTTTTTT. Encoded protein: CASNRANEKLFF.

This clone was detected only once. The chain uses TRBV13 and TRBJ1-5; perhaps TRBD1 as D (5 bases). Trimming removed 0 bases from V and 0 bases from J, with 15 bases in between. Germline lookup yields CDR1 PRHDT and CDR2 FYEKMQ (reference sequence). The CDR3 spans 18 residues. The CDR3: CASSLGPSKDTSNQPQHF. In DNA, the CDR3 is TGTGCCAGCAGCTTAGGACCCTCAAAGGACACTAGCAATCAGCCCCAGCATTTT.

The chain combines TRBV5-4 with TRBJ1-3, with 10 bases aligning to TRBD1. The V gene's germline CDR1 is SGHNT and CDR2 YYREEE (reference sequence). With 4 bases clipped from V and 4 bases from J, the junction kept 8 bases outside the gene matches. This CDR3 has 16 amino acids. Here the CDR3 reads CASSVGQGSAGNTIYF. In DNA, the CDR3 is TGTGCCAGCAGCGTGGGACAGGGGAGCGCCGGAAACACCATATATTTT.

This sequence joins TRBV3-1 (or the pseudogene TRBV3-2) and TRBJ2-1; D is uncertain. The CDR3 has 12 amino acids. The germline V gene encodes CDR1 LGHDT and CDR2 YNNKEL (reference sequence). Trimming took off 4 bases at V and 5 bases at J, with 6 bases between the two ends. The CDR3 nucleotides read TGTGCCAGCAGCCGTATCGACAATGAGCAGTTCTTC. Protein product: CASSRIDNEQFF.

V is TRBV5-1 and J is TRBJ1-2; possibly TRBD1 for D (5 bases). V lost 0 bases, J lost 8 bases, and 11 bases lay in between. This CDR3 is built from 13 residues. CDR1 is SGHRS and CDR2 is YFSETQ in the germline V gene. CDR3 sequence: CASSLAGGEGYTF. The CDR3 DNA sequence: TGCGCCAGCAGCTTGGCGGGAGGGGAGGGCTACACCTTC.

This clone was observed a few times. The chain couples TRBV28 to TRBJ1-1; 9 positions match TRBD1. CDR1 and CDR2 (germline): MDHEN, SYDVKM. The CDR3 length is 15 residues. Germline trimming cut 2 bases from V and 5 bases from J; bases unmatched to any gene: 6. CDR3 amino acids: CASSLDDRGATEAFF. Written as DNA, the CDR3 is TGTGCCAGCAGTTTAGACGACAGGGGGGCAACTGAAGCTTTCTTT.

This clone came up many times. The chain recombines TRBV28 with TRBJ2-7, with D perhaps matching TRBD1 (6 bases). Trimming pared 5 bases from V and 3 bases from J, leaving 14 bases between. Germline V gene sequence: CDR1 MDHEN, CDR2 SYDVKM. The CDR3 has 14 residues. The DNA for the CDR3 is TGTGCCAGCAGTCCACCGGGACATTTCTACGAGCAGTACTTC. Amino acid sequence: CASSPPGHFYEQYF.

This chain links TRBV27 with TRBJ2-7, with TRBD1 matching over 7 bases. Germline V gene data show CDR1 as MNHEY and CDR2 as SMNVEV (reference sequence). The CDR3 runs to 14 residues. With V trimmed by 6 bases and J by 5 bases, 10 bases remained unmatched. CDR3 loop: CASSQRQGRNEQYF. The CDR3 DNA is TGTGCCAGCAGCCAACGACAGGGCCGGAACGAGCAGTACTTC.

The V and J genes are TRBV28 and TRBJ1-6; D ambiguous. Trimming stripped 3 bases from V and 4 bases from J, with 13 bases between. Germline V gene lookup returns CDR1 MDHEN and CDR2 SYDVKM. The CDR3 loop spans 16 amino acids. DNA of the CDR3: TGTGCCAGCAGTTTTGTCACAACCCCTTATAATTCACCCCTCCACTTT. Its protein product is CASSFVTTPYNSPLHF.

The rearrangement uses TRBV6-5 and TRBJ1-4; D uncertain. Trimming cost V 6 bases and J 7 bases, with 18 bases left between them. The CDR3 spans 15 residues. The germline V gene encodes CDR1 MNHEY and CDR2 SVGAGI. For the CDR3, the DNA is TGTGCCAGCAGCCCAGGAGGTGGTTCAGGTGAAAAACTGTTTTTT. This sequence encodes CASSPGGGSGEKLFF.

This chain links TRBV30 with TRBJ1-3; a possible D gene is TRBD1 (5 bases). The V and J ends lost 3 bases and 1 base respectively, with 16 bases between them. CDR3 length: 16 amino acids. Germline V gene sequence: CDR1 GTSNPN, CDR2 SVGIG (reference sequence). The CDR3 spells CAWSQGLGGSGNTIYF. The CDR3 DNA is TGTGCCTGGAGCCAGGGTTTAGGAGGGTCTGGAAACACCATATATTTT.

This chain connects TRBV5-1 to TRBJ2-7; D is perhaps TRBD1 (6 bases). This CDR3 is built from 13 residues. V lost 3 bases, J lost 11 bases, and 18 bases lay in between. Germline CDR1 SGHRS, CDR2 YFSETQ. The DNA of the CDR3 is TGCGCCAGCAGCTCCGCCGGGACACCCTCGGAGTACTTC. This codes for CASSSAGTPSEYF.